A single sample gave rise to the 7 T cell receptor beta chains below, sequenced in a study of OX40 agonist ivuxolimab in advanced cancers. Profiled with immunoSEQ multiplex PCR; TCRdb holds only in-frame clones, not every one. The sample has 15,000 to 20,000 clones; approximately 73% are singletons. The sequencing here drew on CD4+ or CD8+ T cells sorted from blood, taken in a trial of the OX40 agonist ivuxolimab. The receptors stem from an adult with an advanced solid tumor such as melanoma, head and neck, liver or kidney cancer.

The chain carries TRBV25-1 and TRBJ2-5; D unclear. Germline V gene sequence: CDR1 MGHDK, CDR2 SYGVNS. The CDR3 length is 12 residues. The V end lost 1 base, the J end lost 4 bases, and 4 bases lay between the germline ends. The CDR3 coding sequence is TGTGCCAGCAGTGAATTCCCAGAGACCCAGTACTTC. Translating it yields CASSEFPETQYF.

This clone has more than one count but fewer than ten. Compared with germline, one end of the junction differs, possibly owing to a read error. V gene TRBV7-2 combines with J gene TRBJ2-7; D may correspond to TRBD1 or TRBD2 (5 bases each). Germline CDR1 is SGHTA and CDR2 is FQGNSA. The CDR3 is made up of 12 amino acids. DNA of the CDR3: TGTGCCAGCAGCCCCGCCGGGACCGAGACGAATTTC. Translated: CASSPAGTETNF.

The V call is TRBV6-5, the J call TRBJ2-7; no reliable D call. Trimming took 3 bases from V and 2 from J, leaving 14 bases between them. The germline V gene has CDR1 MNHEY and CDR2 SVGAGI. This CDR3 comprises 15 residues. DNA for the CDR3: TGTGCCAGCAGTTATGGTCCCGCCAATACCTACGAGCAGTACTTC. The encoded protein is CASSYGPANTYEQYF.

The rearrangement joins TRBV30 to TRBJ1-4; 9 bases match TRBD1. Unmatched junction bases numbered 4, after V lost 3 bases and J lost 5 bases. The V gene's germline CDR1 is GTSNPN and CDR2 SVGIG (reference sequence). CDR3 length equals 14 residues. CDR3 loop: CAWSGDRVNEKLFF. The CDR3 DNA reads as TGTGCCTGGAGCGGGGACAGGGTAAATGAAAAACTGTTTTTT.

This clone was seen once. The chain links TRBV5-4 to TRBJ2-7; possible D gene TRBD1, 6 bases. The V gene's germline CDR1 is SGHNT and CDR2 YYREEE (reference sequence). Between the trimmed V and J ends, which lost 4 bases and 4 bases, there was a span of 24 bases. This CDR3 is 17 amino acids long. CDR3 loop: CASSQPEGTTLEYEQYF. Here the CDR3 DNA reads TGTGCCAGCAGCCAGCCCGAGGGGACAACCCTTGAGTACGAGCAGTACTTC.

The chain is built from TRBV6-5 and TRBJ1-1; TRBD1 might be the D (5 bases). From germline, CDR1 is MNHEY and CDR2 SVGAGI. The CDR3 contains 12 residues. V gave up 6 bases and J gave up 8 bases, with 13 bases separating them. The CDR3 sequence is CASRAGGDEAFF. In DNA, the CDR3 is TGTGCCAGCAGAGCGGGCGGGGACGAAGCTTTCTTT.

The chain joins TRBV28 to TRBJ2-5; a weak D match, TRBD1 (6 bases). The germline V gene has CDR1 MDHEN and CDR2 SYDVKM. The CDR3 is made up of 13 amino acids. The V and J ends lost 2 bases and 5 bases respectively, with 9 bases between them. In nucleotides, the CDR3 is TGTGCCAGCAGTTTAGGGGGCGGGGAGACCCAGTACTTC. Translation gives CASSLGGGETQYF. Supplemented by reference TRBV28 and TRBJ2-5, the full variable domain reads DVKVTQSSRYLVKRTGEKVFLECVQDMDHENMFWYRQDPGLGLRLIYFSYDVKMKEKGDIPEGYSVSREKKERFSLILESASTNQTSMYLCASSLGGGETQYFGPGTRLLVL.